The 9 T cell receptor beta chains below were found in one sample sequenced in a study of cytomegalovirus exposure and HLA in healthy donors. The PCR was carried out with 60 Vbeta primers and 13 Jbeta primers. Assay: immunoSEQ multiplex PCR; the TCRdb copy retains only in-frame clones and omits some. The sample holds around 120,000 clones, 81% seen once. Material for sequencing was PBMCs. Receptor source: a man aged 18 to 30 in good health and CMV-seronegative.

This chain links TRBV30 with TRBJ2-3, with a possible D match to TRBD2 (7 bases). The V gene's germline CDR1 is GTSNPN and CDR2 SVGIG (reference sequence). The V end lost 5 bases, the J end lost 3 bases, and 24 bases lay between the germline ends. The CDR3 loop spans 17 amino acids. The DNA of the CDR3 is TGTGCCTGGTACAGGGACGTCGCGGGGGAGGCGACAGATACGCAGTATTTT. Translated: CAWYRDVAGEATDTQYF.

CDR3 loop: CASSLVTGSEQYF. In DNA form, the CDR3 reads TGTGCCAGCAGCTTAGTTACAGGGAGCGAGCAGTACTTC. The chain carries TRBV11-2 and TRBJ2-7, with TRBD1 as a possible D gene (6 bases). The germline V and J ends were trimmed by 1 base and 6 bases, with 10 bases remaining between them. CDR3 length: 13 residues. Looked up from germline, CDR1 is SGHAT and CDR2 is FQNNGV.

This clone came up a few times. The chain couples TRBV19 to TRBJ1-5, with 7 bases aligning to TRBD1. This CDR3 is 16 amino acids long. After removal of 4 bases from V and 1 base from J, the junction contained 7 bases not matched to a gene. The germline V gene encodes CDR1 LNHDA and CDR2 SQIVND (reference sequence). CDR3 in amino acids: CASSRGDRPSNQPQHF. The CDR3 DNA reads as TGTGCCAGTAGTAGGGGGGACAGACCGAGCAATCAGCCCCAGCATTTT. The variable domain in full, completed from reference TRBV19 and TRBJ1-5, reads DGGITQSPKYLFRKEGQNVTLSCEQNLNHDAMYWYRQDPGQGLRLIYYSQIVNDFQKGDIAEGYSVSREKKESFPLTVTSAQKNPTAFYLCASSRGDRPSNQPQHFGDGTRLSIL.

The rearrangement links TRBV9 to TRBJ1-3, with D possibly matching TRBD1 (6 bases). The CDR3 spans 12 residues. V lost 7 bases and J 4 bases, leaving 9 bases between the germline ends. Germline assignment: CDR1 SGDLS and CDR2 YYNGEE. The CDR3 region has the DNA TGTGCCAGCGAGGGGGTCGGAAACACCATATATTTT. This encodes CASEGVGNTIYF. Combining the CDR3 with reference TRBV9 and TRBJ1-3 gives the whole variable domain DSGVTQTPKHLITATGQRVTLRCSPRSGDLSVYWYQQSLDQGLQFLIQYYNGEERAKGNILERFSAQQFPDLHSELNLSSLELGDSALYFCASEGVGNTIYFGEGSWLTVV.

This rearrangement joins TRBV27 to TRBJ1-2, with TRBD1 as a possible D gene (5 bases). Per germline, CDR1 MNHEY and CDR2 SMNVEV (reference sequence). Trimming left V 3 bases short and J 4 bases short, with 12 bases between. CDR3 length equals 14 residues. The CDR3 DNA reads as TGTGCCAGCAGTTTGGAGGGGTCCTCCTATGGCTACACCTTC. Its protein is CASSLEGSSYGYTF.

The rearrangement joins TRBV10-3 to TRBJ1-1; D uncertain. V lost 0 bases and J 0 bases, leaving 11 bases between the germline ends. The CDR3 loop spans 16 amino acids. Per the germline V gene, CDR1 is ENHRY and CDR2 is SYGVKD. CDR3: CAISESKSEMNTEAFF. The CDR3 nucleotides read TGTGCCATCAGTGAGTCGAAATCGGAGATGAACACTGAAGCTTTCTTT.

V and J are TRBV18 and TRBJ1-6, with TRBD1 matching 8 bases. This CDR3 region has 15 residues. Trimming at V came to 6 bases and at J to 7 bases, leaving 8 bases not matched to a gene. Germline values: CDR1 KGHSH, CDR2 LQKENI. The CDR3 loop reads CASSLLQGGNSPLHF. The CDR3 bases are TGTGCCAGCTCCCTTCTACAGGGGGGAAATTCACCCCTCCACTTT.

The rearrangement links TRBV7-2 to TRBJ1-2, with 9 bases fitting TRBD1. Germline values: CDR1 SGHTA, CDR2 FQGNSA. J gave up 5 bases and V 4 bases, and 20 bases lay outside the gene matches. This CDR3 spans 19 amino acids. DNA for the CDR3: TGTGCCAGCAGCTCTTTTAATCCCCGAGGGACAGGGCGCGAGTATGGCTACACCTTC. This sequence encodes CASSSFNPRGTGREYGYTF.

The rearrangement links TRBV25-1 to TRBJ1-5, with D maybe TRBD1 (6 bases). The V and J ends lost 2 bases and 9 bases respectively, with 20 bases between them. Germline CDR1 reads MGHDK; CDR2 reads SYGVNS. The CDR3 contains 16 residues. The CDR3 protein is CASSENRGSGDRPQHF. As DNA, the CDR3 is TGTGCCAGCAGTGAAAATAGGGGGAGTGGAGATCGGCCCCAGCATTTT.